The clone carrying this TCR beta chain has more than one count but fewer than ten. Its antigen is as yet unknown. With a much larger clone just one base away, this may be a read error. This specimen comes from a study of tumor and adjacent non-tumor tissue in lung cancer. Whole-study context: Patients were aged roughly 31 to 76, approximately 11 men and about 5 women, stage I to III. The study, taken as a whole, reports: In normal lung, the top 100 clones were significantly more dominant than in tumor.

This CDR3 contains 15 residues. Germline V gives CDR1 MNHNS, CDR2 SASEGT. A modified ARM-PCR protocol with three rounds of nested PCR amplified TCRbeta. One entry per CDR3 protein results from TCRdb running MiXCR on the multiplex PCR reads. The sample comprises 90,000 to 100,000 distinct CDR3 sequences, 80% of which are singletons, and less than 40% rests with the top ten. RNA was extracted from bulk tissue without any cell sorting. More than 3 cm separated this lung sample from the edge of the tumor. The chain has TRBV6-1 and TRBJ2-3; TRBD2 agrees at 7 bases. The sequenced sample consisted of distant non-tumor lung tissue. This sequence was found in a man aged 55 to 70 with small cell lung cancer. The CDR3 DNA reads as TGTGCCAGCATCCTTGTTTTGACTAGCATAGATACGCAGTATTTT. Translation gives CASILVLTSIDTQYF.